The T cell receptor (beta chain) described here comes from a study of blood T cell repertoires in COVID-19. Profiling relied on immunoSEQ multiplex PCR, and the TCRdb table lists in-frame clones only, not all of them. The sample has about 90,000 clones; more than 65% are singletons. Trimming cost V 1 base and J 0 bases; bases outside gene matches: 1. The CDR3 sequence is 15 residues long. Germline assignment: CDR1 LGHNA and CDR2 YSLEER. The sequencing input was peripheral blood. The chain uses TRBV4-3 and TRBJ2-3, with 7 bases matching TRBD1. This TCR derives from a man aged 55 to 70 with acute or convalescent COVID-19. Here the CDR3 DNA reads TGCGCCAGCAGCCAAGTACAGGGGAGCACAGATACGCAGTATTTT. This translates into CASSQVQGSTDTQYF.